These 26 T cell receptor beta chains share one sample of origin, sequenced in a study of a mutant IDH1 vaccine in newly diagnosed glioma. Using immunoSEQ multiplex PCR, the repertoire was profiled, and TCRdb retains in-frame clones only, with some absent. Among 40,000 or so clones listed, roughly 80% were seen once. Specified time point: baseline, week 1 (first vaccination visit). Treatment meaning: pre-vaccination baseline after standard-of-care therapy. The sequences come from PBMCs, collected from a glioma patient treated with radiotherapy, temozolomide or both. These receptors were collected from a man aged 40-50 years with glioma. Some clones in this sample may be carry-over from other donors' samples.

The V gene is TRBV5-5, the J gene TRBJ2-3; no definite D call. The CDR3 covers 13 residues. The V end lost 3 bases, the J end lost 5 bases, and 10 bases lay between the germline ends. From germline, CDR1 is SGHKS and CDR2 YYEKEE (reference sequence). The CDR3 DNA reads as TGTGCCAGCAGCTCGCCCGTGGGAGATACGCAGTATTTT. Amino acid sequence: CASSSPVGDTQYF.

The rearrangement joins TRBV6-1 to TRBJ1-1; TRBD1 is a possible D gene (6 bases). CDR1 and CDR2 from the germline V gene are MNHNS and SASEGT. This CDR3 contains 15 residues. The V end lost 7 bases, the J end lost 5 bases, and 20 bases lay between the germline ends. The CDR3 nucleotides are TGTGCCAGCACCGACAAGCCAGGGGAGGGTACTGAAGCTTTCTTT. Its translation is CASTDKPGEGTEAFF.

The rearrangement uses TRBV9 and TRBJ1-1, with unresolved D. Germline loops: CDR1 SGDLS, CDR2 YYNGEE. V lost 0 bases to trimming and J lost 2 bases, with 20 bases between them. CDR3 length equals 18 residues. The CDR3 is CASSVDPFGPTSNTEAFF. The CDR3 region has the DNA TGTGCCAGCAGCGTAGACCCCTTTGGACCCACCAGCAACACTGAAGCTTTCTTT.

V gene TRBV30 combines with J gene TRBJ2-5, with D tentatively TRBD1 (6 bases). Germline V gives CDR1 GTSNPN, CDR2 SVGIG (reference sequence). The V and J ends lost 4 bases and 6 bases respectively, with 12 bases between them. This CDR3 is 12 amino acids long. The CDR3 region has the DNA TGTGCCTGGATACAGGGTAGACAGACCCAGTACTTC. Translated: CAWIQGRQTQYF.

The CDR3 region is CASNQVETGELFF. The CDR3 region has the DNA TGTGCCAGCAACCAAGTGGAGACCGGGGAGCTGTTTTTT. The chain links TRBV7-9 to TRBJ2-2; D unclear. V dropped 7 bases and J dropped 5 bases, with 11 bases sitting between them. In germline, CDR1 is SEHNR, CDR2 FQNEAQ (reference sequence). The CDR3 runs 13 residues.

The V and J genes are TRBV4-1 and TRBJ1-6, with 7 bases identical to TRBD1. V lost 4 bases and J lost 2; bases outside the gene matches: 11. The V gene's germline CDR1 is MGHRA and CDR2 YSYEKL. The CDR3 length is 18 residues. CDR3 in amino acids: CASSPTTDREPYNSPLHF. CDR3 bases: TGCGCCAGCAGCCCCACGACCGACAGGGAGCCCTATAATTCACCCCTCCACTTT.

The J gene is TRBJ2-3, the V gene TRBV25-1; D is perhaps TRBD2 (7 bases). Trimming removed 1 base at V and 2 bases at J, with 16 bases between. This CDR3 is built from 17 residues. Germline V gene data show CDR1 as MGHDK and CDR2 as SYGVNS. CDR3 coding DNA: TGTGCCAGCAGTGAATGGGGCGGGGAGGGACACACAGATACGCAGTATTTT. It translates to CASSEWGGEGHTDTQYF. Based on the CDR3 plus reference TRBV25-1 and TRBJ2-3, the full variable domain is EADIYQTPRYLVIGTGKKITLECSQTMGHDKMYWYQQDPGMELHLIHYSYGVNSTEKGDLSSESTVSRIRTEHFPLTLESARPSHTSQYLCASSEWGGEGHTDTQYFGPGTRLTVL.

The chain carries TRBV9 and TRBJ1-2; TRBD1 might be the D (6 bases). V was pared by 3 bases and J by 1 base, with 10 bases between. Germline loops: CDR1 SGDLS, CDR2 YYNGEE. The CDR3 runs to 14 residues. The CDR3 coding sequence is TGTGCCAGCAGCGGAGGACAGATTAACTATGGCTACACCTTC. Translation gives CASSGGQINYGYTF.

The V gene is TRBV7-2, the J gene TRBJ2-2; D might be TRBD2 (7 bases). V dropped 5 bases and J dropped 4 bases, with 11 bases sitting between them. Germline V gene data show CDR1 as SGHTA and CDR2 as FQGNSA. The CDR3 is made up of 14 amino acids. The CDR3 loop is CASSPRGGTGELFF. Here the CDR3 DNA reads TGTGCCAGCAGCCCTAGGGGGGGCACCGGGGAGCTGTTTTTT. Combining the CDR3 with reference TRBV7-2 and TRBJ2-2 gives the whole variable domain GAGVSQSPSNKVTEKGKDVELRCDPISGHTALYWYRQSLGQGLEFLIYFQGNSAPDKSGLPSDRFSAERTGGSVSTLTIQRTQQEDSAVYLCASSPRGGTGELFFGEGSRLTVL.

The chain links TRBV15 to TRBJ1-1, with a tentative D call TRBD1 (5 bases). V was clipped by 0 bases and J by 5 bases, with 19 bases between them. This CDR3 comprises 17 residues. CDR1 is LNHNV, CDR2 YYDKDF, per germline (reference sequence). The CDR3 sequence: CATSRDSATAGATEAFF. DNA for the CDR3: TGTGCCACCAGCAGAGATAGTGCGACGGCCGGGGCGACTGAAGCTTTCTTT.

The chain has TRBV18 and TRBJ1-2, with TRBD1 identical over 8 bases. CDR1 and CDR2 from the germline V gene are KGHSH and LQKENI. The ends lost 3 bases at V and 8 bases at J; junction bases unmatched: 8. This CDR3 contains 14 residues. The CDR3 region has the DNA TGTGCCAGCTCACCGGACAGGGTCTTGGGGGGCTACACCTTC. It yields the protein CASSPDRVLGGYTF. The whole variable domain, remainder taken from reference TRBV18 and TRBJ1-2, is NAGVMQNPRHLVRRRGQEARLRCSPMKGHSHVYWYRQLPEEGLKFMVYLQKENIIDESGMPKERFSAEFPKEGPSILRIQQVVRGDSAAYFCASSPDRVLGGYTFGSGTRLTVV.

The chain carries TRBV5-6 and TRBJ1-2; weak D call: TRBD1 (5 bases). In germline, CDR1 is SGHDT, CDR2 YYEEEE. V lost 3 bases and J lost 4, with 19 bases in between. CDR3 length equals 16 residues. The CDR3, as DNA: TGTGCCAGCAGCTGGGGGGGTGTAACGGTGAGCTATGGCTACACCTTC. This translates into CASSWGGVTVSYGYTF.

The chain links TRBV19 to TRBJ2-3; D is undetermined. With 5 bases removed from V and 0 bases from J, the gap between germline ends came to 3 bases. Germline V lookup: CDR1 LNHDA, CDR2 SQIVND (reference sequence). The CDR3 has 12 residues. Here the CDR3 reads CASSLSTDTQYF. CDR3 nucleotide sequence: TGTGCCAGTAGTCTTAGCACAGATACGCAGTATTTT.

The V gene is TRBV6-1, the J gene TRBJ1-1; tentatively, D is TRBD1 (5 bases). Between the trimmed V and J ends, which lost 6 bases and 2 bases, there was a span of 16 bases. This CDR3 has 15 residues. Germline V CDR1 and CDR2: MNHNS, SASEGT. The CDR3 bases are TGTGCCAGCAGCCGAGAGTGGGGGAGAAACACTGAAGCTTTCTTT. Encoded protein: CASSREWGRNTEAFF.

V is TRBV2 and J is TRBJ2-3, with D possibly being TRBD1 (5 bases). Trimming shortened V by 3 bases and J by 2 bases, and 12 bases separated the two germline ends. CDR1 and CDR2 from the germline V gene are SNHLY and FYNNEI. The CDR3 length is 15 residues. The CDR3 loop is CASSDRAISTDTQYF. The CDR3 nucleotides read TGTGCCAGCAGTGACAGGGCCATCTCCACAGATACGCAGTATTTT.

The V and J genes are TRBV7-9 and TRBJ2-5; D gene uncertain. Germline V lookup: CDR1 SEHNR, CDR2 FQNEAQ (reference sequence). V lost 5 bases and J lost 1, with 8 bases in between. The CDR3 runs to 13 residues. The CDR3 protein is CASSGPLQETQYF. The CDR3 region has the DNA TGTGCCAGCAGCGGGCCGCTCCAAGAGACCCAGTACTTC.

The chain carries TRBV7-9 and TRBJ2-7; D is undetermined. V lost 7 bases to trimming and J lost 0 bases, with 16 bases between them. The CDR3 sequence is 15 residues long. Looked up from germline, CDR1 is SEHNR and CDR2 is FQNEAQ (reference sequence). CDR3 sequence: CASTLGPASSYEQYF. DNA of the CDR3: TGTGCCAGCACCCTCGGGCCCGCGTCCTCCTACGAGCAGTACTTC.

The chain combines TRBV12-2 with TRBJ1-2. TRBV12-2 has pseudogene status. The CDR3 has 15 residues. CDR3 in DNA: TGTGCAAGTCGCCCCCGGGGGGGCGCGAACTATGGCTACACCTTC. Its protein is CASRPRGGANYGYTF.

About this clone itself: Other DNA sequences of this sample code for an identical CDR3. This chain connects TRBV5-1 to TRBJ1-2, with 10 bases fitting TRBD1. This CDR3 region has 15 residues. V was clipped by 5 bases and J by 2 bases; unmatched bases: 6. Germline CDR1 SGHRS, CDR2 YFSETQ. The CDR3 DNA follows: TGCGCCAGCAGTTTAGGGACAGGGGAGAACTATGGCTACACCTTC. Translating gives CASSLGTGENYGYTF. The whole variable domain, filled in from reference TRBV5-1 and TRBJ1-2, reads KAGVTQTPRYLIKTRGQQVTLSCSPISGHRSVSWYQQTPGQGLQFLFEYFSETQRNKGNFPGRFSGRQFSNSRSEMNVSTLELGDSALYLCASSLGTGENYGYTFGSGTRLTVV.

The chain uses TRBV2 and TRBJ2-3, with D possibly matching TRBD2 (7 bases). Trimming took off 6 bases at V and 2 bases at J, with 27 bases between the two ends. Germline V gene lookup returns CDR1 SNHLY and CDR2 FYNNEI. The CDR3 is 19 residues long. CDR3 nucleotides: TGTGCCAGCAGCCCCCTAGGGGGGGGGTTCTTTTCCTCCACAGATACGCAGTATTTT. Translation: CASSPLGGGFFSSTDTQYF.

The chain joins TRBV28 to TRBJ1-1; 7 bases match TRBD1. The CDR3 sequence is 11 residues long. Germline values: CDR1 MDHEN, CDR2 SYDVKM. V shed 5 bases, J shed 11 bases, and the junction held 5 bases outside the gene matches. CDR3 DNA sequence: TGTGCCAGCAGTGACAGGGTTAGGGCTTTCTTT. This sequence encodes CASSDRVRAFF.

The chain couples TRBV6-1 to TRBJ2-2; D possibly corresponds to TRBD1 (6 bases). V gave up 10 bases and J gave up 0 bases, with 12 bases separating them. The CDR3 consists of 14 residues. Looked up from germline, CDR1 is MNHNS and CDR2 is SASEGT. The CDR3 spells CAITGPTNTGELFF. The CDR3 DNA follows: TGTGCCATAACAGGGCCGACGAACACCGGGGAGCTGTTTTTT.

V usage is TRBV2 and J usage is TRBJ2-2; 7 nucleotides align to TRBD1. The CDR3 has 15 residues. Losses at the gene ends were 9 bases for V and 0 bases for J; bases not matched to a gene: 7. In germline, CDR1 is SNHLY, CDR2 FYNNEI. The CDR3 coding sequence is TGTGCCAGTTTGACAGGGCTAGCGAACACCGGGGAGCTGTTTTTT. This sequence encodes CASLTGLANTGELFF. Drawing the rest from reference TRBV2 and TRBJ2-2, the complete variable domain is EPEVTQTPSHQVTQMGQEVILRCVPISNHLYFYWYRQILGQKVEFLVSFYNNEISEKSEIFDDQFSVERPDGSNFTLKIRSTKLEDSAMYFCASLTGLANTGELFFGEGSRLTVL.

This clone was observed a few times. The chain uses TRBV28 and TRBJ1-2; 12 bases agree with TRBD1. CDR1 is MDHEN and CDR2 is SYDVKM in the germline V gene. The CDR3 has 14 residues. With V trimmed by 6 bases and J by 8 bases, 7 bases remained unmatched. The CDR3 here is CASSPPGQGAGYTF. The CDR3 coding sequence is TGTGCCAGCAGCCCACCGGGACAGGGGGCCGGCTACACCTTC.

The chain has TRBV6-4 and TRBJ2-4; no reliable D call. The CDR3 totals 13 residues. V lost 4 bases and J lost 0, with 4 bases in between. Germline loops: CDR1 MRHNA, CDR2 SNTAGT. CDR3 residues: CASSAGAKNIQYF. CDR3 coding DNA: TGTGCCAGCAGTGCGGGAGCCAAAAACATTCAGTACTTC.

This clone showed up just once. V is TRBV19 and J is TRBJ1-1; D remains unclear. Trimming removed 6 bases from V and 3 bases from J, with 5 bases in between. Germline CDR1 is LNHDA and CDR2 is SQIVND (reference sequence). The CDR3 is 11 residues long. The CDR3 DNA sequence: TGTGCCAGTAGATTGGACACTGAAGCTTTCTTT. This codes for CASRLDTEAFF.